This T cell receptor beta chain is from a study of cytomegalovirus exposure and HLA in healthy donors. Healthy bone marrow donors made up the donor group. The CDR3 consists of 14 residues. Looked up from germline, CDR1 is MDHEN and CDR2 is SYDVKM. V lost 4 bases and J lost 3; bases outside the gene matches: 2. The primer mix had 60 Vbeta and 13 Jbeta primers. Sequencing was performed with immunoSEQ multiplex PCR; in TCRdb, only in-frame clones are kept and a portion is missing. This table holds tens of thousands of clones, about 65% found once. The specimen was PBMCs. The rearrangement joins TRBV28 to TRBJ1-5; 8 bases match TRBD1. The TCR sequence derives from a man aged 50-59 years in good health and CMV-seropositive. The CDR3 sequence is CASSSGQANQPQHF. Written as DNA, the CDR3 is TGTGCCAGCAGTTCGGGACAGGCCAATCAGCCCCAGCATTTT. The full variable domain, its missing parts supplied by reference TRBV28 and TRBJ1-5, is DVKVTQSSRYLVKRTGEKVFLECVQDMDHENMFWYRQDPGLGLRLIYFSYDVKMKEKGDIPEGYSVSREKKERFSLILESASTNQTSMYLCASSSGQANQPQHFGDGTRLSIL.